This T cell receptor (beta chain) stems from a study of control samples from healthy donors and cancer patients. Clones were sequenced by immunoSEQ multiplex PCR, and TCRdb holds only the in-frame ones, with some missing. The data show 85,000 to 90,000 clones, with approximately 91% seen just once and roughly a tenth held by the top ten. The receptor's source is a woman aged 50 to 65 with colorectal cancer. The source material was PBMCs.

CDR3 residues: CASSHSRGIGVLGELFF. The CDR3, as DNA: TGTGCCAGCAGCCACTCTAGGGGTATCGGGGTTCTAGGGGAGCTGTTTTTT. The rearrangement uses TRBV3-1 (or the pseudogene TRBV3-2) and TRBJ2-2, with D perhaps TRBD1 or TRBD2 (5 bases each). CDR3 length equals 17 residues. Germline V gene data show CDR1 as LGHDT and CDR2 as YNNKEL (reference sequence). V lost 3 bases to trimming and J lost 8 bases, with 22 bases between them.